A selection of T cell receptor beta chains follows, all from one sample in a study of OX40 agonist ivuxolimab in advanced cancers. The method was immunoSEQ multiplex PCR; TCRdb's version includes in-frame clones alone and lacks a portion of them. In the table there are around 58,000 clones, around 86% of which are singletons. Here the sequenced sample was CD4+ or CD8+ T cells sorted from blood, taken in a trial of the OX40 agonist ivuxolimab. The receptors originated from an adult with an advanced solid tumor such as melanoma, head and neck, liver or kidney cancer. The CDR3 runs from the conserved cysteine through the conserved F or W. D genes are given only for firm matches. A row's size may be missing; if present it is once, few, many or a size class.

size,V,D,J,CDR3,DNA
once,TRBV6-1,NA,TRBJ2-7,CVIGGIASYEQYF,TGTGTTATCGGCGGGATAGCATCCTACGAGCAGTACTTC
few,TRBV2,TRBD1,TRBJ2-7,CASSEGGTAYEQYF,TGTGCCAGCAGTGAAGGAGGGACAGCCTACGAGCAGTACTTC
NA,TRBV6-6,NA,TRBJ1-6,CASDSGESPLHF,TGTGCCAGCGACTCGGGGGAGTCACCCCTCCACTTT
few,TRBV4-1,NA,TRBJ2-2,CASSPWQGRAGELFF,TGCGCCAGCAGCCCCTGGCAGGGAAGAGCCGGGGAGCTGTTTTTT
NA,TRBV28,NA,TRBJ1-6,CASRAEGLRNSPLHF,TGTGCCAGCAGAGCAGAGGGGCTACGAAATTCACCCCTCCACTTT
NA,TRBV5-6,NA,TRBJ2-3,CASSLGANTPDTQYF,TGTGCCAGCAGCTTGGGGGCAAATACCCCAGATACGCAGTATTTT
NA,TRBV5-6,NA,TRBJ1-1,CASSSSFSDTEAFF,TGTGCCAGCAGCTCATCCTTTTCAGACACTGAAGCTTTCTTT
few,TRBV7-9,NA,TRBJ1-1,CASSLVLGNTEAFF,TGTGCCAGCAGCTTAGTTTTGGGGAACACTGAAGCTTTCTTT
NA,TRBV7-8,NA,TRBJ2-5,CASSLAGFGEETQYF,TGTGCCAGCAGCTTAGCGGGGTTTGGGGAAGAGACCCAGTACTTC
once,TRBV14,NA,TRBJ2-2,CASSQDGGIYTGELFF,TGTGCCAGCAGCCAAGATGGGGGAATTTACACCGGGGAGCTGTTTTTT
NA,TRBV7-8,TRBD2,TRBJ2-5,CASSLIVGGYQETQYF,TGTGCCAGCAGCTTAATAGTGGGGGGGTACCAAGAGACCCAGTACTTC
NA,TRBV7-2,NA,TRBJ1-4,CASSLLSGEKLFF,TGTGCCAGCAGCTTGCTCTCCGGGGAAAAACTGTTTTTT
NA,TRBV7-6,NA,TRBJ2-1,CASSSPIAGRSYNEQFF,TGTGCCAGCAGCTCCCCTATCGCCGGACGCTCCTACAATGAGCAGTTCTTC
NA,TRBV7-6,TRBD1,TRBJ1-5,CASSPTRGDSNQPQHF,TGTGCCAGCAGCCCAACCAGGGGGGATAGCAATCAGCCCCAGCATTTT
NA,TRBV2,NA,TRBJ1-2,CASKPMGGGDYGYTF,TGTGCCAGCAAACCGATGGGGGGCGGTGACTATGGCTACACCTTC
NA,TRBV28,NA,TRBJ1-5,CASSFTEGINQPQHF,TGTGCCAGCAGTTTCACGGAGGGGATCAATCAGCCCCAGCATTTT
NA,TRBV13,TRBD1,TRBJ2-7,CASSPTGTGGSHEQYF,TGTGCCAGCAGCCCGACCGGGACAGGGGGGTCCCACGAGCAGTACTTC
once,TRBV28,NA,TRBJ1-2,CASGRFEGYGYTF,TGTGCCAGCGGCCGTTTTGAAGGCTATGGCTACACCTTC
NA,TRBV4-1,TRBD1,TRBJ1-5,CASSPLTGSQPQHF,TGCGCCAGCAGCCCCTTGACAGGGAGTCAGCCCCAGCATTTT
once,TRBV7-3,TRBD2,TRBJ2-2,CASSSPSGTSHRELFF,TGTGCCAGCAGCTCACCATCCGGGACTAGTCACCGGGAGCTGTTTTTT
NA,TRBV5-6,NA,TRBJ2-7,CASSLGTPNEQYF,TGTGCCAGCAGCTTGGGGACTCCCAACGAGCAGTACTTC
NA,TRBV9,NA,TRBJ1-2,CASSVEGVNYGYTF,TGTGCCAGCAGCGTAGAGGGGGTTAACTATGGCTACACCTTC
once,TRBV5-1,TRBD1,TRBJ1-1,CASSLGRQGTAEAFF,TGCGCCAGCAGCTTGGGGAGACAGGGAACCGCTGAAGCTTTCTTT
once,TRBV5-6,TRBD2,TRBJ2-1,CASSLKLAVPLRDEQFF,TGTGCCAGCAGCTTGAAACTAGCGGTACCCCTTAGAGATGAGCAGTTCTTC
NA,TRBV28,NA,TRBJ2-5,CASSYLETQYF,TGTGCCAGCAGTTACCTGGAGACCCAGTACTTC
NA,TRBV2,TRBD1,TRBJ2-1,CASLTGILTNEQFF,TGTGCCTCTCTGACAGGGATCCTTACGAATGAGCAGTTCTTC
NA,TRBV5-6,NA,TRBJ1-1,CASSLETNTEAFF,TGTGCCAGCAGCTTGGAAACCAACACTGAAGCTTTCTTT
once,TRBV6-6,NA,TRBJ2-2,CASSTVPGELFF,TGTGCCAGTTCGACAGTCCCCGGGGAGCTGTTTTTT
NA,TRBV14,NA,TRBJ2-7,CASSQVRKQGYEQYF,TGTGCCAGCAGCCAAGTTCGCAAACAGGGATACGAGCAGTACTTC
once,TRBV7-3,NA,TRBJ2-2,CASSLTGRGDTGELFF,TGTGCCAGCAGCTTAACAGGGAGAGGGGACACCGGGGAGCTGTTTTTT
NA,TRBV27,NA,TRBJ1-4,CASSSTGATNEKLFF,TGTGCCAGCAGTTCAACGGGGGCAACTAATGAAAAACTGTTTTTT
NA,TRBV6-5,NA,TRBJ1-6,CASSRPSSYNSPLHF,TGTGCCAGCAGCCGACCCAGCTCCTATAATTCACCCCTCCACTTT
NA,TRBV9,NA,TRBJ2-5,CASSLRGSGGETQYF,TGTGCCAGCAGCCTCCGGGGTAGTGGGGGGGAGACCCAGTACTTC
NA,TRBV6-6,NA,TRBJ1-6,CASKPAYNSPLHF,TGTGCCAGCAAGCCAGCTTATAATTCACCCCTCCACTTT
NA,TRBV9,NA,TRBJ1-1,CASSESAGTSPEAFF,TGTGCCAGCAGCGAAAGTGCTGGGACGTCACCTGAAGCTTTCTTT
NA,TRBV4-3,NA,TRBJ2-7,CASSQEEGQEQYF,TGCGCCAGCAGCCAAGAGGAGGGTCAAGAGCAGTACTTC
NA,TRBV7-2,TRBD2,TRBJ2-1,CASSFGLAGDNEQFF,TGTGCCAGCAGCTTCGGACTAGCGGGGGACAATGAGCAGTTCTTC
NA,TRBV7-3,NA,TRBJ2-3,CASSFRQTDTQYF,TGTGCCAGCAGCTTCAGACAGACAGATACGCAGTATTTT
NA,TRBV19,NA,TRBJ2-1,CASSIVAGRSYNEQFF,TGTGCCAGTAGTATAGTGGCGGGCCGCTCCTACAATGAGCAGTTCTTC
once,TRBV5-6,NA,TRBJ1-5,CASSLADPSGQPQHF,TGTGCCAGCAGCTTGGCCGACCCCTCTGGTCAGCCCCAGCATTTT
many,TRBV7-9,TRBD1,TRBJ2-1,CASSSRQGNQAYNEQFF,TGTGCCAGCAGCAGCCGACAGGGGAATCAGGCCTACAATGAGCAGTTCTTC
few,TRBV4-1,NA,TRBJ1-1,CASSGGSENTEAFF,TGCGCCAGCAGCGGGGGTTCGGAGAACACTGAAGCTTTCTTT
once,TRBV6-1,NA,TRBJ2-7,CASSEARVYEQYF,TGTGCCAGCAGTGAAGCGCGCGTCTACGAGCAGTACTTC
NA,TRBV18,NA,TRBJ2-5,CASSPPVPQETQYF,TGTGCCAGCTCACCACCGGTACCGCAAGAGACCCAGTACTTC
few,TRBV9,NA,TRBJ1-3,CASSPYRAPSGNTIYF,TGTGCCAGCAGCCCTTACAGGGCCCCCTCTGGAAACACCATATATTTT
NA,TRBV6-1,TRBD2,TRBJ2-2,CASSAGTSGTTGELFF,TGTGCCAGCAGTGCCGGGACTAGCGGAACCACCGGGGAGCTGTTTTTT
NA,TRBV19,TRBD1,TRBJ2-1,CASSLQGGSYNEQFF,TGTGCCAGTAGTCTACAGGGGGGATCCTACAATGAGCAGTTCTTC
NA,TRBV7-2,NA,TRBJ2-7,CASSLGDGYYEQYF,TGTGCCAGCAGCCTAGGGGACGGATACTACGAGCAGTACTTC
NA,TRBV7-2,NA,TRBJ2-3,CASSLVGGADTQYF,TGTGCCAGCAGCTTAGTGGGGGGGGCGGATACGCAGTATTTT
NA,TRBV10-3,NA,TRBJ2-5,CAISESPGLEVTQYF,TGTGCCATCAGTGAGTCCCCAGGTTTAGAGGTGACCCAGTACTTC